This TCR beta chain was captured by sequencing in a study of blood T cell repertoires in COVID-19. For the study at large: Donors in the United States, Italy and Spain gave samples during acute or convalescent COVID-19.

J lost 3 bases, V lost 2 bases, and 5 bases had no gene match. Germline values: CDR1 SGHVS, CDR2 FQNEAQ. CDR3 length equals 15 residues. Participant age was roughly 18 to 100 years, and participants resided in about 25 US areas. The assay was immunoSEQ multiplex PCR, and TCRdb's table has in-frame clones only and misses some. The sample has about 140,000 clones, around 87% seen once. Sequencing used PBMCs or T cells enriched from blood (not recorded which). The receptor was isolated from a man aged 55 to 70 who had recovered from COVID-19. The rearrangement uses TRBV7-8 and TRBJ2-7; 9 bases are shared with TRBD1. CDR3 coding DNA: TGTGCCAGCAGCTTATACGGACAGGGGATCTACGAGCAGTACTTC. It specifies CASSLYGQGIYEQYF. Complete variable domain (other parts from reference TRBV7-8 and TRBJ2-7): GAGVSQSPRYKVAKRGQDVALRCDPISGHVSLFWYQQALGQGPEFLTYFQNEAQLDKSGLPSDRFFAERPEGSVSTLKIQRTQQEDSAVYLCASSLYGQGIYEQYFGPGTRLTVT.